These 21 T cell receptor beta chains share one sample of origin, sequenced in a study of blood T cells in healthy people across ages. The second PCR ran about 6 to 11 cycles with a sample-barcoded 5' primer and J-beta primers. MiXCR, applied by TCRdb to the 5' RACE reads, yields one record per CDR3 protein. This sample has 750,000 to 850,000 distinct CDR3 sequences, with roughly 25% found just once. The sample was also linked to a second study, of T cells of mothers and their children.

Sequenced sample: blood. All receptors derive from a boy younger than 18 in good health.

This clonotype was seen a few times. The J gene is TRBJ2-5, the V gene TRBV20-1; D could derive from TRBD1 or TRBD2 (5 bases each). CDR3 length equals 13 residues. Trimming took 6 bases from V and 4 from J, leaving 15 bases between them. Germline V gene lookup returns CDR1 DFQATT and CDR2 SNEGSKA (reference sequence). The CDR3 sequence is CSAATGTLETQYF. The CDR3 nucleotides are TGCAGTGCCGCGACCGGGACCCTAGAGACCCAGTACTTC.

The CDR3 protein is CATSGRKNNEQFF. The CDR3 DNA follows: TGTGCCACCAGTGGGCGGAAGAACAATGAGCAGTTCTTC. The chain recombines TRBV24-1 with TRBJ2-5; D unclear. The J call may not be correct, given that the DNA end is closer to TRBJ2-1. The germline V gene has CDR1 KGHDR and CDR2 SFDVKD. The CDR3 runs to 13 residues.

This clonotype occurred a few times. The chain is built from TRBV4-1 and TRBJ2-5; TRBD1 might be the D (6 bases). The germline V gene has CDR1 MGHRA and CDR2 YSYEKL. V lost 0 bases and J lost 1, with 15 bases in between. The CDR3 loop spans 17 amino acids. The CDR3 loop is CASSQDKIGQRQETQYF. DNA for the CDR3: TGCGCCAGCAGCCAAGATAAGATCGGACAGCGCCAAGAGACCCAGTACTTC.

This clonotype was picked up a small number of times. The chain couples TRBV3-1 to TRBJ2-5; 8 bases map to TRBD2. Germline CDR1 and CDR2: LGHDT and YNNKEL (reference sequence). The CDR3 consists of 18 residues. V trimming: 2 bases; J trimming: 4 bases; junction bases outside the gene matches: 15. The CDR3 DNA follows: TGTGCCAGCAGCCAACAAGAGTTTCGGGGGGGGGAACGAGAGACCCAGTACTTC. It codes for CASSQQEFRGGERETQYF.

This clonotype was seen at least ten times. The chain employs TRBV6-4 and TRBJ2-1; 7 nucleotides align to TRBD2. In germline, CDR1 is MRHNA, CDR2 SNTAGT. V trimming: 5 bases; J trimming: 0 bases; junction bases outside the gene matches: 4. The CDR3 sequence is 15 residues long. The CDR3: CASSQRGGSYNEQFF. The CDR3 DNA sequence: TGTGCCAGCAGTCAGCGGGGAGGCTCCTACAATGAGCAGTTCTTC.

In its sample, this clonotype was seen a few times. The chain recombines TRBV11-2 with TRBJ2-1; D is uncertain. V was shortened by 6 bases and J by 0 bases, with 12 bases between the two germline ends. CDR3 size: 15 residues. CDR1 and CDR2 from the germline V gene are SGHAT and FQNNGV. DNA for the CDR3: TGTGCCAGCAGATCTTTTCCTAGCTCCTACAATGAGCAGTTCTTC. Residues: CASRSFPSSYNEQFF.

This clonotype was detected only a few times. J is TRBJ2-5 and V is TRBV19, with unresolved D. The closer fit of TRBJ2-1 to the DNA end suggests the J call may be wrong. The CDR3 covers 13 residues. Germline values: CDR1 LNHDA, CDR2 SQIVND (reference sequence). The CDR3 nucleotides read TGTGCCAGTAGTATAGTGGCGTCTAATGAGCAGTTCTTC. It codes for CASSIVASNEQFF.

The chain carries TRBV5-4 and TRBJ2-4; D perhaps matches TRBD1 (7 bases). Germline V lookup: CDR1 SGHNT, CDR2 YYREEE (reference sequence). This CDR3 spans 16 amino acids. V shed 4 bases and J shed 3 bases, with 17 bases lying between them. This chain's CDR3 is CASSPLRQGGKNIQYF. For the CDR3, the DNA is TGTGCCAGCAGCCCCCTACGACAGGGAGGCAAAAACATTCAGTACTTC. Using reference TRBV5-4 and TRBJ2-4 for the parts outside the CDR3, the full variable domain is ETGVTQSPTHLIKTRGQQVTLRCSSQSGHNTVSWYQQALGQGPQFIFQYYREEENGRGNFPPRFSGLQFPNYSSELNVNALELDDSALYLCASSPLRQGGKNIQYFGAGTRLSVL.

The chain carries TRBV3-1 and TRBJ1-6, with D maybe TRBD1 (5 bases). Germline V gene data show CDR1 as LGHDT and CDR2 as YNNKEL (reference sequence). This CDR3 contains 14 residues. Trimming stripped 0 bases from V and 11 bases from J, with 11 bases between. CDR3 sequence: CASSQDWGVTPLHF. DNA of the CDR3: TGTGCCAGCAGCCAAGATTGGGGGGTAACACCCCTCCACTTT.

This clonotype showed up just a few times. This chain uses TRBV29-1 with TRBJ1-4; the D is unclear. Germline CDR1 reads SQVTM; CDR2 reads ANQGSEA. Trimming took 1 base from V and 8 from J, leaving 11 bases between them. The CDR3 has 13 residues. CDR3 sequence (DNA): TGCAGCGTTGAAGGGTATGGCAACGAAAAACTGTTTTTT. Translated, it gives CSVEGYGNEKLFF.

This clonotype was counted only a few times. The chain carries TRBV28 and TRBJ2-5; possible D gene TRBD1, 6 bases. V was pared by 2 bases and J by 2 bases, with 9 bases between. Per the germline V gene, CDR1 is MDHEN and CDR2 is SYDVKM. This CDR3 comprises 14 residues. The CDR3 is CASSLHGTQETQYF. Written as DNA, the CDR3 is TGTGCCAGCAGTTTACACGGGACACAAGAGACCCAGTACTTC.

The chain uses TRBV20-1 and TRBJ1-5; D unclear. The CDR3 totals 15 residues. V shed 5 bases and J shed 7 bases, with 21 bases lying between them. Germline V lookup: CDR1 DFQATT, CDR2 SNEGSKA (reference sequence). CDR3: CSAQVSRAPGQPQHF. CDR3 sequence (DNA): TGCAGTGCTCAAGTAAGCCGGGCCCCCGGGCAGCCCCAGCATTTT.

This clonotype showed up just a few times. The chain couples TRBV20-1 to TRBJ2-5; no reliable D call. CDR1 is DFQATT and CDR2 is SNEGSKA in the germline V gene (reference sequence). The CDR3 spans 15 residues. V gave up 4 bases and J gave up 1 base, with 16 bases separating them. The CDR3 sequence is CSATTDIKSQETQYF. For the CDR3, the DNA is TGCAGTGCTACCACAGACATAAAGAGCCAAGAGACCCAGTACTTC.

The sample holds a few counts of this clonotype. V usage is TRBV27 and J usage is TRBJ1-5; D is ambiguous. Trimming shortened V by 6 bases and J by 4 bases, and 13 bases separated the two germline ends. The CDR3 has 14 amino acids. Germline V gene lookup returns CDR1 MNHEY and CDR2 SMNVEV (reference sequence). The CDR3, as DNA: TGTGCCAGCAGGAGAATCGACTCTAATCAGCCCCAGCATTTT. Translation gives CASRRIDSNQPQHF.

This clonotype was counted only a few times. The chain has TRBV20-1 and TRBJ2-1, with D possibly matching TRBD2 (6 bases). Trimming took off 2 bases at V and 0 bases at J, with 11 bases between the two ends. Germline CDR1 DFQATT, CDR2 SNEGSKA (reference sequence). The CDR3 totals 15 residues. DNA of the CDR3: TGCAGTGCTAGACTGCTAGCGTTCTCCTACAATGAGCAGTTCTTC. Translating gives CSARLLAFSYNEQFF.

CDR3 nucleotide sequence: TGTGCCAGCAGCCTCAGACAGACTAAGATGAACACTGAAGCTTTCTTT. This translates into CASSLRQTKMNTEAFF. The chain uses TRBV7-2 and TRBJ1-1, with D possibly matching TRBD1 (5 bases). This CDR3 comprises 16 residues. Germline V gene lookup returns CDR1 SGHTA and CDR2 FQGNSA. Trimming cost V 5 bases and J 0 bases, with 16 bases left between them.

This clonotype showed up just a few times. This chain connects TRBV12-3 or TRBV12-4 to TRBJ2-2; unclear D gene. Trimming pared 2 bases from V and 0 bases from J, leaving 22 bases between. The CDR3 runs 20 residues. CDR3 nucleotides: TGTGCCAGCAGTTTATATACTCGGGCCCTTCGGCCCGCGAACACCGGGGAGCTGTTTTTT. It codes for CASSLYTRALRPANTGELFF.

This sequence joins TRBV18 and TRBJ1-2; unclear D gene. The CDR3 length is 13 residues. Germline-derived CDR1 and CDR2 are KGHSH and LQKENI. The V gene lost 4 bases and the J gene lost 0 bases, with 6 bases spanning the gap. CDR3 in amino acids: CASSREANYGYTF. The CDR3 nucleotides read TGTGCCAGCTCACGAGAGGCTAACTATGGCTACACCTTC.

J is TRBJ2-5 and V is TRBV7-8; a possible D gene is TRBD1 (6 bases). The end of the DNA aligns better with TRBJ2-7, so the J call may be wrong. The CDR3 has 16 amino acids. CDR1 and CDR2 (germline): SGHVS, FQNEAQ. CDR3 region: CASSSRRDTPPYEQYF. CDR3 coding DNA: TGTGCCAGCAGCTCGCGCCGGGACACCCCACCCTACGAGCAGTACTTC.

The CDR3: CASSLYGFGTEAFF. The CDR3 nucleotides are TGTGCCAGCAGCTTATATGGATTTGGAACTGAAGCTTTCTTT. The V gene is TRBV13, the J gene TRBJ1-1; D not resolved. The V end lost 2 bases, the J end lost 5 bases, and 12 bases lay between the germline ends. CDR3 length: 14 residues. The germline CDR1 and CDR2 sequences are PRHDT and FYEKMQ (reference sequence).

The chain couples TRBV12-3 or TRBV12-4 to TRBJ2-3, with D perhaps TRBD2 (6 bases). Between the trimmed V and J ends, which lost 7 bases and 6 bases, there was a span of 17 bases. The CDR3 totals 14 residues. The CDR3 loop is CASTPRRGTDTQYF. CDR3 coding DNA: TGTGCCAGCACCCCGAGGAGGGGAACGGATACGCAGTATTTT.